This T cell receptor (beta chain) was observed in a study of beta chain features in type 1 diabetes. Study overall: Across the samples, roughly 98 million sorted cells were examined in total. Study findings and constraints: Moderately but significantly shorter TCRB CDR3s were found in Type 1 diabetes patients in all four CD4+ subsets. A cDNA-based sequencing approach could over-represent cells with high TCR expression.

Expressed TCRB transcripts were sequenced, since all the RNA that had been isolated was reverse transcribed. Sequencing used immunoSEQ multiplex PCR; TCRdb keeps in-frame clones, though not all of them. Seen here are 200,000 to 250,000 clones, approximately 14% observed once, and the top ten hold roughly 0.02%. Germline CDR1 and CDR2: SGHDN and FVKESK. Trimming left V 4 bases short and J 8 bases short, with 14 bases between. CDR3 length: 13 amino acids. It was via CD45RO/CCR7/CD25/CD127/CD95/CD27 that CD4+ naive, central memory, regulatory and stem cell-like memory cells were sorted. Only a few counts were recorded for this clone. Its antigen is as yet unknown.

The chain links TRBV14 to TRBJ1-2; no firm D call. Input material: naive CD4+ T cells from blood. This receptor was taken from a man aged 30-40 years with type 1 diabetes. CDR3 in amino acids: CASSPHGSGGYTF. In nucleotides, the CDR3 is TGTGCCAGCAGCCCCCATGGGAGCGGAGGCTACACCTTC.